The T cell receptor (beta chain) under discussion was sequenced for a study of T cell responses to AZD1222 COVID-19 vaccine. Study-wide findings and caveats: Repertoire sampling was restricted to post-peak T cell response timepoints. The study found vaccine-associated CD4 TCRs spanning spike, dominant at 160-218 and 743-854. Recipients of AZD1222 seropositive at baseline numbered only 6 or 7. Donors, mostly white British, included more females; clonal diversity was possibly underestimated.

Worth noting for this clone: The antigen remains undetermined.

The method was immunoSEQ multiplex PCR; TCRdb's version includes in-frame clones alone and lacks a portion of them. Found here are under 100,000 clones, 75% to 90% of them singletons; the top ten hold around 10%. The CDR3 spans 15 residues. The trim removed 1 base at V and 8 bases at J, leaving 5 bases unmatched. Germline V gene sequence: CDR1 SGHTA, CDR2 FQGNSA. This sequence originates from an adult who received the AZD1222 COVID-19 vaccine. Material: peripheral blood, obtained 28 days after the second AZD1222 dose. The J gene is TRBJ1-2, the V gene TRBV7-2, with TRBD1 matching over 12 bases. This CDR3 is CASSLGPGTGGGYTF. The CDR3 DNA reads as TGTGCCAGCAGCTTAGGCCCCGGGACAGGGGGCGGCTACACCTTC.